The following is a TCR beta chain sequence with its context. The CDR3 is made up of 14 amino acids. Germline CDR1 and CDR2: DFQATT and SNEGSKA (reference sequence). The J segment lost 4 bases and the V segment lost 3 bases, leaving 6 bases of the junction unmatched. The record originates from a study of T cell responses to AZD1222 COVID-19 vaccine. Sequenced by immunoSEQ multiplex PCR; TCRdb stores in-frame clones only, minus some. The sample shows approximately 89,000 clones, 75% to 95% of them seen only once. The rearrangement uses TRBV20-1 and TRBJ1-2, with 9 positions matching TRBD1. This clonotype originated in an adult who received the AZD1222 COVID-19 vaccine. The input for sequencing was peripheral blood, taken 28 days after the second AZD1222 dose. The CDR3 sequence: CSASSGQGPYGYTF. Here the CDR3 DNA reads TGCAGTGCTAGTTCAGGACAGGGGCCCTATGGCTACACCTTC.